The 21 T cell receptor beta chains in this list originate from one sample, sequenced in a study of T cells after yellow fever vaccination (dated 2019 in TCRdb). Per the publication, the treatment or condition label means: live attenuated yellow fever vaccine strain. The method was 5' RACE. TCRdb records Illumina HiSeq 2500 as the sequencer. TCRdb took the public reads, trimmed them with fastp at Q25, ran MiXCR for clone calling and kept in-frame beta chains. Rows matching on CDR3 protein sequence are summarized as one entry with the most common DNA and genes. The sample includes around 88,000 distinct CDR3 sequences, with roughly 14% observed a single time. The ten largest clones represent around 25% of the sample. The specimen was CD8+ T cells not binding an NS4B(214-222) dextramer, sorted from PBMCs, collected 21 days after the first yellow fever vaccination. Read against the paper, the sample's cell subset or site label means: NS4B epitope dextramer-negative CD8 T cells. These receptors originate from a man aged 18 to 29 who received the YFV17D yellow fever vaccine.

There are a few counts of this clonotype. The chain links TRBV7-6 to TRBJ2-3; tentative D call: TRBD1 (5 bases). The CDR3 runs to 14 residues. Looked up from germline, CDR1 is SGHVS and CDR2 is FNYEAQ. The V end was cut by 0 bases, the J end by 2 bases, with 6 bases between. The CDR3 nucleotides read TGTGCCAGCAGCTTAGCCAGGGACACAGATACGCAGTATTTT. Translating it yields CASSLARDTDTQYF.

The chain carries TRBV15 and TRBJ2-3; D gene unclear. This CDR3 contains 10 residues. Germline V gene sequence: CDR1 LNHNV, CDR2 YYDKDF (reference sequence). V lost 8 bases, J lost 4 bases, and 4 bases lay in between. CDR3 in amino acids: CATSSDTQYF. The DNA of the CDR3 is TGTGCCACCTCCTCAGATACGCAGTATTTT.

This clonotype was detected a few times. In DNA, the CDR3 is TGTGCCAGCAGTAAGCTACAGGGCCGAAGCAATCAGCCCCAGCATTTT. The encoded protein is CASSKLQGRSNQPQHF. The chain carries TRBV6-2 or TRBV6-3 and TRBJ1-5; weak D call: TRBD1 (6 bases). The germline V gene has CDR1 MNHEY and CDR2 SVGEGT. The germline V and J ends were trimmed by 5 bases and 1 base, with 15 bases remaining between them. The CDR3 has 16 residues.

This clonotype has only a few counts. The CDR3 DNA reads as TGTGCCACCAGTGATTTGCGAGGTTTACTGTTGGGAGCCTGCCATGCCTACGAGCAGTACTTC. Protein product: CATSDLRGLLLGACHAYEQYF. The chain has TRBV24-1 and TRBJ2-7, with D possibly matching TRBD2 (5 bases). This CDR3 is 21 amino acids long. Trimming removed 0 bases at V and 2 bases at J, with 28 bases between. Germline values: CDR1 KGHDR, CDR2 SFDVKD.

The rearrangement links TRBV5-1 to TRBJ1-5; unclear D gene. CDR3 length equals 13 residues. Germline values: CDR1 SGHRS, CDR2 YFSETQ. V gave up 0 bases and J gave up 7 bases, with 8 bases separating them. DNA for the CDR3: TGCGCCAGCAGCTTGGCCCTCGACCAGCCCCAGCATTTT. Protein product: CASSLALDQPQHF.

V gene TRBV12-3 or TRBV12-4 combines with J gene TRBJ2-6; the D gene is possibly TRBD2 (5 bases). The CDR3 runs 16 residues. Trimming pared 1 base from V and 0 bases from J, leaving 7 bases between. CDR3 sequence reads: CASSLVRDSGANVLTF. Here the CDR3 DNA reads TGTGCCAGCAGTTTAGTGAGGGACTCTGGGGCCAACGTCCTGACTTTC.

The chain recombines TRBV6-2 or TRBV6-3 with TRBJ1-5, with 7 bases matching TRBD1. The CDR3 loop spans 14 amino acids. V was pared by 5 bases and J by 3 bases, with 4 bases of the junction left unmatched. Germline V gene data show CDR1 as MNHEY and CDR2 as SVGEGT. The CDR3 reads CASSTRGPNQPQHF. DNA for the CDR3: TGTGCCAGCAGTACGAGGGGGCCCAATCAGCCCCAGCATTTT.

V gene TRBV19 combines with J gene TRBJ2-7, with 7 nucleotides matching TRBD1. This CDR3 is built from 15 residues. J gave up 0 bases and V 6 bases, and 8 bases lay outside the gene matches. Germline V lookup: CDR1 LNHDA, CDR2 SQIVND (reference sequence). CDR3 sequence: CASSPSDRSSYEQYF. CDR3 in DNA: TGTGCCAGTAGCCCGTCGGACAGGAGCTCCTACGAGCAGTACTTC.

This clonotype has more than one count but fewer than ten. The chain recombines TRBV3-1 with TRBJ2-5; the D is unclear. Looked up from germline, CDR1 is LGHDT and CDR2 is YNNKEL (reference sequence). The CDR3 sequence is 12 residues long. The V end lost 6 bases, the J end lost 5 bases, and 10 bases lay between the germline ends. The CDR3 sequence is CASSSAWETQYF. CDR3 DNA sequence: TGTGCCAGCAGTTCCGCTTGGGAGACCCAGTACTTC.

This CDR3 reads CASSQDEGIYEQYV. The CDR3, as DNA: TGCGCCAGCAGCCAAGATGAAGGGATCTACGAGCAGTACGTC. This chain uses TRBV4-1 with TRBJ2-7; D gene uncertain. V was pared by 0 bases and J by 3 bases, with 9 bases between. CDR1 is MGHRA and CDR2 is YSYEKL in the germline V gene. The CDR3 has 14 amino acids.

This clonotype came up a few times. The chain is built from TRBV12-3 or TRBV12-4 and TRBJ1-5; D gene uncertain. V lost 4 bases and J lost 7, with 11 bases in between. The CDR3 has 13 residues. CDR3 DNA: TGTGCCAGCAGTTCCGAGGTTTGGCAGCCCCAGCATTTT. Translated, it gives CASSSEVWQPQHF.

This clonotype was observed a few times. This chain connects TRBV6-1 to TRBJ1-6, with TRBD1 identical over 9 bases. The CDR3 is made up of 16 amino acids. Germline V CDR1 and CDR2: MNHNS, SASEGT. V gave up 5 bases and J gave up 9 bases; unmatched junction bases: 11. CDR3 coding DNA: TGTGCCAGCAGTATTCGGGGACAGGGTCTCAGTTCACCCCTCCACTTT. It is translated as CASSIRGQGLSSPLHF.

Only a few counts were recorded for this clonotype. CDR3 DNA sequence: TGTGCCAGCAGCTTAATACAGGAAGAGACCCAGTACTTC. Its protein is CASSLIQEETQYF. The chain joins TRBV7-9 to TRBJ2-5; perhaps TRBD1 as D (5 bases). CDR1 is SEHNR and CDR2 is FQNEAQ in the germline V gene (reference sequence). V lost 2 bases, J lost 3 bases, and 7 bases lay in between. The CDR3 covers 13 residues.

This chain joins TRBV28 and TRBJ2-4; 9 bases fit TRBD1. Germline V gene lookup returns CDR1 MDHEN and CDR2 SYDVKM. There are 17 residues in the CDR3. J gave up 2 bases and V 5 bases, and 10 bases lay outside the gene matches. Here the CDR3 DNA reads TGTGCCAGCAGTGTCCCGGGACAGGGCCTTTCCAAAAACATTCAGTACTTC. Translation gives CASSVPGQGLSKNIQYF. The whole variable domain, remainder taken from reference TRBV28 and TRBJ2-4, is DVKVTQSSRYLVKRTGEKVFLECVQDMDHENMFWYRQDPGLGLRLIYFSYDVKMKEKGDIPEGYSVSREKKERFSLILESASTNQTSMYLCASSVPGQGLSKNIQYFGAGTRLSVL.

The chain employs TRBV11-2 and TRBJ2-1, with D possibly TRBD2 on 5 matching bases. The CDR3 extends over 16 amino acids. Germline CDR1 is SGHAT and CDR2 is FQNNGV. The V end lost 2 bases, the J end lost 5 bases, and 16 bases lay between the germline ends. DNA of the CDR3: TGTGCCAGCAGCTTAATCACATCCGGGGTACACAATGAGCAGTTCTTC. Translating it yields CASSLITSGVHNEQFF.

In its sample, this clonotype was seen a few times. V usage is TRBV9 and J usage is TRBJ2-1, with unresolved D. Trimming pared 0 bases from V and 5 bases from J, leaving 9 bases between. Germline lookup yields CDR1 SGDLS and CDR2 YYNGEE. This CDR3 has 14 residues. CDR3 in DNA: TGTGCCAGCAGCGTAGCTGGATGGGACAATGAGCAGTTCTTC. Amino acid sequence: CASSVAGWDNEQFF. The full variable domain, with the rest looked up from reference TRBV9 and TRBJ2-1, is DSGVTQTPKHLITATGQRVTLRCSPRSGDLSVYWYQQSLDQGLQFLIQYYNGEERAKGNILERFSAQQFPDLHSELNLSSLELGDSALYFCASSVAGWDNEQFFGPGTRLTVL.

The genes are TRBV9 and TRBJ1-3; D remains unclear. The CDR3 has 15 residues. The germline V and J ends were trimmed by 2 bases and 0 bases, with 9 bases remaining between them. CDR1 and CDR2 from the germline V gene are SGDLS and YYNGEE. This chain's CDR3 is CASSVSGGSGNTIYF. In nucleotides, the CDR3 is TGTGCCAGCAGCGTTTCCGGCGGCTCTGGAAACACCATATATTTT.

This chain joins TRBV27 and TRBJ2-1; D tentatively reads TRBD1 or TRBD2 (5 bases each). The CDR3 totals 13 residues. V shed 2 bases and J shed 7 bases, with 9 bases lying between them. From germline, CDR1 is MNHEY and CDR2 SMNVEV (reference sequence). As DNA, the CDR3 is TGTGCCAGCAGTTTAGCCGGGACGAATGAGCAGTTCTTC. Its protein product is CASSLAGTNEQFF.

The CDR3 nucleotides read TGTGCCAGCAGCCACGGCGACAGGGCCTACAATGAGCAGTTCTTC. It encodes CASSHGDRAYNEQFF. This sequence joins TRBV16 and TRBJ2-1; 7 positions match TRBD1. This CDR3 spans 15 amino acids. Germline CDR1 reads KGHSY; CDR2 reads FQNENV. Germline trimming cut 3 bases from V and 2 bases from J; bases unmatched to any gene: 4.

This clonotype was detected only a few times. Here the CDR3 reads CASSQDGLGQASSYNSPLHF. The CDR3 coding sequence is TGCGCCAGCAGCCAAGATGGATTGGGACAGGCAAGCTCCTATAATTCACCCCTCCACTTT. The chain combines TRBV4-3 with TRBJ1-6; 8 positions match TRBD1. The CDR3 totals 20 residues. J gave up 0 bases and V 0 bases, and 10 bases lay outside the gene matches. CDR1 is LGHNA, CDR2 YSLEER, per germline.

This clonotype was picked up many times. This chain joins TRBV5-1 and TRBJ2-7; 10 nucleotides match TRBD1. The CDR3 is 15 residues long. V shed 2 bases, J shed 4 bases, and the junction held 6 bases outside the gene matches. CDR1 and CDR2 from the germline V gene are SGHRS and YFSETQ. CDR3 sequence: CASSFRTGGVYEQYF. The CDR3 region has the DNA TGCGCCAGCAGCTTCCGGACAGGGGGAGTATACGAGCAGTACTTC.